One sample yielded the 27 T cell receptor beta chains listed below, sequenced in a study of Graves' ophthalmopathy and Graves' hyperthyroidism. Amplified material comprised TCR beta CDR3 regions derived from RNA transcripts. Second-round multiplex PCR came after a first-round RT-PCR that employed HTBI primers. In TCRdb, the multiplex PCR reads were re-called with MiXCR into one record per CDR3 protein. The sample has about 210,000 distinct CDR3 sequences; 25% to 30% are singletons. Material for sequencing was peripheral blood. These receptors originate from a man aged 50 or older with Graves' ophthalmopathy.

This clonotype was counted ten times or more. The chain links TRBV5-1 to TRBJ2-7; TRBD2 is a possible D gene (5 bases). The V end lost 5 bases, the J end lost 3 bases, and 15 bases lay between the germline ends. This CDR3 region has 14 residues. Germline CDR1 SGHRS, CDR2 YFSETQ. CDR3 sequence reads: CASREGSGVYEQYF. CDR3 bases: TGCGCCAGCAGGGAAGGATCCGGGGTCTACGAGCAGTACTTC. The full variable domain, rest sourced from reference TRBV5-1 and TRBJ2-7, is KAGVTQTPRYLIKTRGQQVTLSCSPISGHRSVSWYQQTPGQGLQFLFEYFSETQRNKGNFPGRFSGRQFSNSRSEMNVSTLELGDSALYLCASREGSGVYEQYFGPGTRLTVT.

This clonotype was detected ten times or more. The chain employs TRBV6-5 and TRBJ1-5; D remains ambiguous. CDR3 length equals 15 residues. The germline V gene has CDR1 MNHEY and CDR2 SVGAGI. Trimming took off 2 bases at V and 0 bases at J, with 8 bases between the two ends. The CDR3 loop reads CASSYASYSNQPQHF. CDR3 sequence (DNA): TGTGCCAGCAGTTACGCATCGTATAGCAATCAGCCCCAGCATTTT.

This clonotype appeared many times. The chain employs TRBV19 and TRBJ2-7; tentatively, D is TRBD1 (7 bases). The CDR3 consists of 14 residues. Deletions cut 5 bases from V and 2 bases from J, with 13 bases between. Germline lookup yields CDR1 LNHDA and CDR2 SQIVND (reference sequence). The CDR3 reads CASSPRDRTYEQYF. CDR3 nucleotides: TGTGCCAGTAGTCCGCGGGACAGAACCTACGAGCAGTACTTC.

This clonotype was recorded at least ten times. The gene calls are TRBV12-3 or TRBV12-4 and TRBJ2-7; 7 nucleotides line up with TRBD2. V shed 7 bases, J shed 7 bases, and the junction held 13 bases outside the gene matches. The CDR3 extends over 14 amino acids. The CDR3 region has the DNA TGTGCCAGCAAAGTTAGCGGGCCCCGGGGAGAGCAGTACTTC. Amino acid sequence: CASKVSGPRGEQYF.

The V call is TRBV6-1, the J call TRBJ2-7; D unclear. The ends were cut back, 6 bases at V and 0 bases at J, with 12 bases in the middle. The CDR3 spans 14 residues. The germline CDR1 and CDR2 sequences are MNHNS and SASEGT. The CDR3, as DNA: TGTGCCAGCAGCGGTAAGGAGAGCTCCTACGAGCAGTACTTC. Encoded protein: CASSGKESSYEQYF.

This sequence joins TRBV6-2 or TRBV6-3 and TRBJ1-2; the D is unclear. The CDR3 loop spans 13 amino acids. V gave up 7 bases and J gave up 7 bases, with 16 bases separating them. The germline gives CDR1 MNHEY, CDR2 SVGEGT. The CDR3 bases are TGTGCCAGCATTGAACCGACACGCATTGGCTACACCTTC. Its translation is CASIEPTRIGYTF.

This clonotype was recorded only once. V gene TRBV19 combines with J gene TRBJ1-1; D is unresolved. This CDR3 has 13 amino acids. CDR1 LNHDA and CDR2 SQIVND come from the germline V gene (reference sequence). The V end was cut by 5 bases, the J end by 4 bases, with 11 bases between. The CDR3 DNA follows: TGTGCCAGTAGTGCTTCGGCGGGCACTGAAGCTTTCTTT. It encodes CASSASAGTEAFF.

The chain is built from TRBV6-5 and TRBJ2-7, with 7 bases that match TRBD1. The CDR3 is made up of 16 amino acids. The germline V gene encodes CDR1 MNHEY and CDR2 SVGAGI. V lost 1 base and J lost 5; bases outside the gene matches: 11. Here the CDR3 DNA reads TGTGCCAGCAGTTACTGGCCGGAACAGGGGATCCACGAGCAGTACTTC. Amino acids: CASSYWPEQGIHEQYF.

This clonotype was counted between two and nine times. V is TRBV12-3 or TRBV12-4 and J is TRBJ1-1; D gene ambiguous. The CDR3 loop spans 15 amino acids. Trimming took 4 bases from V and 1 from J, leaving 13 bases between them. The CDR3 sequence: CASSSPDQENTEAFF. The CDR3 DNA follows: TGTGCCAGCAGTTCCCCGGACCAGGAGAACACTGAAGCTTTCTTT.

This clonotype occurred many times. V is TRBV7-2 and J is TRBJ1-1; no firm D call. Germline lookup yields CDR1 SGHTA and CDR2 FQGNSA. This CDR3 spans 14 amino acids. With 5 bases removed from V and 5 bases from J, the gap between germline ends came to 15 bases. The CDR3, as DNA: TGTGCCAGCAGCCGTTTTGCGGGAGATACTGAAGCTTTCTTT. It translates to CASSRFAGDTEAFF.

DNA for the CDR3: TGTGCCAGCAGTCTCTCCTCGGGGGCTAATCAGCCCCAGCATTTT. It yields the protein CASSLSSGANQPQHF. The chain has TRBV12-3 or TRBV12-4 and TRBJ1-5, with D tentatively TRBD1 (6 bases). This CDR3 contains 15 residues. Trimming left V 5 bases short and J 4 bases short, with 15 bases between.

There are a few counts of this clonotype. This may stem from a read error, because a much larger clone lies one nucleotide away. The rearrangement joins TRBV4-2 to TRBJ2-7; perhaps TRBD2 as D (5 bases). The germline V gene encodes CDR1 LGHNA and CDR2 YNFKEQ. The CDR3 loop spans 17 amino acids. Trimming removed 1 base at V and 6 bases at J, with 22 bases between. The CDR3 DNA sequence: TGTGCCAGCAGCCAAGCAGTACCGCCGGGGTACCCCTGCGAGCAGTACTTC. It encodes CASSQAVPPGYPCEQYF.

The sample holds a few counts of this clonotype. J is TRBJ2-7 and V is TRBV18, with 10 bases that match TRBD1. The V gene's germline CDR1 is KGHSH and CDR2 LQKENI. CDR3 length: 20 residues. V gave up 4 bases and J gave up 3 bases; unmatched junction bases: 21. The CDR3 protein is CASSLIGQGGRLASRYEQYF. The CDR3 DNA follows: TGTGCCAGCTCACTGATCGGACAGGGGGGTAGACTAGCGAGTCGCTACGAGCAGTACTTC.

This clonotype was seen ten or more times. CDR3 bases: TGCGCCAGCAGCCAAAGAGCGGGAGGAATATTAGCCAAAAACATTCAGTACTTC. Translating gives CASSQRAGGILAKNIQYF. The rearrangement uses TRBV4-1 and TRBJ2-4; the match to TRBD2 covers 9 bases. CDR3 length equals 18 residues. Germline loops: CDR1 MGHRA, CDR2 YSYEKL. J was trimmed by 0 bases and V by 2 bases; bases with no gene match: 8.

This clonotype was counted many times. The rearrangement uses TRBV2 and TRBJ2-7; D unclear. V was pared by 2 bases and J by 6 bases, with 11 bases between. The CDR3 has 13 amino acids. The germline V gene encodes CDR1 SNHLY and CDR2 FYNNEI. As DNA, the CDR3 is TGTGCCAGCAGTGAATCTCCCTACTCCGAGCAGTACTTC. This translates into CASSESPYSEQYF.

The chain joins TRBV9 to TRBJ1-2, with D perhaps matching TRBD1 (5 bases). Germline CDR1 is SGDLS and CDR2 is YYNGEE. This CDR3 spans 14 amino acids. Trimming removed 7 bases at V and 2 bases at J, with 15 bases between. The CDR3 region has the DNA TGTGCCAGCTCAATGGGGGACTGGAACTATGGCTACACCTTC. This encodes CASSMGDWNYGYTF.

This CDR3 reads CASSYRGHNSPLHF. CDR3 bases: TGTGCCAGCAGTTACAGGGGACATAATTCACCCCTCCACTTT. The J gene is TRBJ1-6, the V gene TRBV28, with 7 bases that match TRBD1. V lost 4 bases and J lost 5; bases outside the gene matches: 2. Germline V gives CDR1 MDHEN, CDR2 SYDVKM. This CDR3 has 14 amino acids. Full variable domain (outside the CDR3, taken from reference TRBV28 and TRBJ1-6): DVKVTQSSRYLVKRTGEKVFLECVQDMDHENMFWYRQDPGLGLRLIYFSYDVKMKEKGDIPEGYSVSREKKERFSLILESASTNQTSMYLCASSYRGHNSPLHFGNGTRLTVT.

The sample holds a few counts of this clonotype. This chain joins TRBV6-4 and TRBJ2-2, with D perhaps assigned TRBD1 or TRBD2 (5 bases each). V lost 3 bases and J 3 bases, leaving 5 bases between the germline ends. The CDR3 covers 13 residues. Germline-derived CDR1 and CDR2 are MRHNA and SNTAGT. CDR3 residues: CASSEGHTGELFF. CDR3 sequence (DNA): TGTGCCAGCAGTGAGGGACACACCGGGGAGCTGTTTTTT.

In the case of this clonotype: A clone one base away is much larger, so this may be a read error. The chain is built from TRBV7-8 and TRBJ1-1, with D unclear. CDR1 and CDR2 (germline): SGHVS, FQNEAQ. The CDR3 contains 11 residues. This chain's CDR3 is CVSSFKSEAFF. As DNA, the CDR3 is TGTGTCAGCAGCTTTAAAAGTGAAGCTTTCTTT.

This clonotype showed up just a few times. CDR3: CASTRQGQSQETQYF. CDR3 DNA sequence: TGTGCCAGCACTAGACAGGGACAGAGCCAAGAGACCCAGTACTTC. The rearrangement uses TRBV28 and TRBJ2-5, with TRBD1 matching 7 bases. Germline lookup yields CDR1 MDHEN and CDR2 SYDVKM. The V gene end was trimmed by 7 bases and the J gene end by 1 base; junction bases not matched to a gene: 9. The length of the CDR3 is 15 residues.

This clonotype showed up many times. This chain joins TRBV11-2 and TRBJ1-2; D is undetermined. Trimming shortened V by 0 bases and J by 8 bases, and 7 bases separated the two germline ends. Germline V gene data show CDR1 as SGHAT and CDR2 as FQNNGV. The CDR3 has 12 residues. This CDR3 is CASSLDRFGYTF. The CDR3 DNA reads as TGTGCCAGCAGCTTAGATCGTTTCGGCTACACCTTC.

This clonotype was counted ten times or more. The genes are TRBV7-6 and TRBJ2-7, with D uncertain. V lost 0 bases and J 0 bases, leaving 6 bases between the germline ends. Germline CDR1 and CDR2: SGHVS and FNYEAQ. The CDR3 runs 14 residues. The CDR3 is CASSLALDSYEQYF. The DNA of the CDR3 is TGTGCCAGCAGCTTAGCACTGGACTCCTACGAGCAGTACTTC.

The sample holds many counts of this clonotype. The chain combines TRBV27 with TRBJ2-2; D gene ambiguous. V lost 5 bases, J lost 1 base, and 14 bases lay in between. CDR3 length: 16 residues. Germline V gives CDR1 MNHEY, CDR2 SMNVEV (reference sequence). The CDR3 spells CASSPRFGLNTGELFF. CDR3 sequence (DNA): TGTGCCAGCAGTCCTCGGTTCGGGTTGAACACCGGGGAGCTGTTTTTT.

The chain is built from TRBV12-3 or TRBV12-4 and TRBJ1-1; 8 bases align to TRBD1. With V trimmed by 5 bases and J by 14 bases, 10 bases remained unmatched. The CDR3 runs 12 residues. The CDR3 sequence is CASSADREHAFF. DNA for the CDR3: TGTGCCAGCAGTGCGGACAGGGAGCATGCCTTCTTT.

The chain employs TRBV28 and TRBJ1-2; D unresolved. This CDR3 has 15 residues. In germline, CDR1 is MDHEN, CDR2 SYDVKM. V was trimmed by 4 bases and J by 0 bases, leaving 12 bases between them. The CDR3 region has the DNA TGTGCCAGCAGTTCGAATCGGCGTTCTAACTATGGCTACACCTTC. This encodes CASSSNRRSNYGYTF.

Turning to this clonotype: The junction departs from the called germline gene at one end, perhaps through a read error. The genes are TRBV6-5 and TRBJ1-2, with D unclear. CDR1 and CDR2 from the germline V gene are MNHEY and SVGAGI. The CDR3 runs to 13 residues. As DNA, the CDR3 is TGTGCCAGCATTAAGACGGCGAACTATAGCTACACCTTC. Its translation: CASIKTANYSYTF.

This clonotype showed up many times. V is TRBV5-1 and J is TRBJ1-1, with 9 bases aligning to TRBD1. The trim removed 2 bases at V and 6 bases at J, leaving 5 bases unmatched. Germline V lookup: CDR1 SGHRS, CDR2 YFSETQ. There are 14 residues in the CDR3. The CDR3 sequence: CASSLQGAGPEAFF. The CDR3 DNA reads as TGCGCCAGCAGCTTACAGGGGGCAGGCCCTGAAGCTTTCTTT.